The source of this T cell receptor beta chain is a study of blood T cell repertoires in COVID-19. For the study at large: Whether acute or convalescent, the COVID-19 samples came from the United States, Italy and Spain. The cDNA or gDNA used as material had been derived from T cells, B-cell-depleted T cells, or PBMCs.

Sequencing used immunoSEQ multiplex PCR; TCRdb keeps in-frame clones, though not all of them. The table has tens of thousands of clones, 85% seen once. What was sequenced was peripheral blood. This receptor was taken from an elderly man with acute or convalescent COVID-19.

This CDR3 reads CASRHGGRQDSYNEQFF. The CDR3 DNA reads TGCGCCAGCAGACACGGGGGACGCCAAGACTCCTACAATGAGCAGTTCTTC. The chain combines TRBV5-1 with TRBJ2-1; possibly TRBD2 for D (6 bases). The germline V gene encodes CDR1 SGHRS and CDR2 YFSETQ. The CDR3 totals 17 residues. Trimming took 5 bases from V and 0 from J, leaving 18 bases between them.